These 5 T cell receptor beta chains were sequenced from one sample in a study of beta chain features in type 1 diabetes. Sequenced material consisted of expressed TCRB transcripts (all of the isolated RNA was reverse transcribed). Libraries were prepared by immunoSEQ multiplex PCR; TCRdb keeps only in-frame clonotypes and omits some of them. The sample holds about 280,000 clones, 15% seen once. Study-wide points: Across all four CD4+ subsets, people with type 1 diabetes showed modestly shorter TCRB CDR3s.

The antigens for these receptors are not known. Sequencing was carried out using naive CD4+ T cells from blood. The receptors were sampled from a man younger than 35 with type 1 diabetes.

CDR3 sequence (DNA): TGTGCCAGCAGCACATCCCCCGTTCCTGCGGCGTACGAGCAGTACTTC. Its translation is CASSTSPVPAAYEQYF. V is TRBV5-4 and J is TRBJ2-7; D gene ambiguous. With 4 bases removed from V and 4 bases from J, the gap between germline ends came to 21 bases. CDR1 and CDR2 from the germline V gene are SGHNT and YYREEE (reference sequence). This CDR3 region has 16 residues. The complete variable domain, with remaining parts taken from reference TRBV5-4 and TRBJ2-7, reads ETGVTQSPTHLIKTRGQQVTLRCSSQSGHNTVSWYQQALGQGPQFIFQYYREEENGRGNFPPRFSGLQFPNYSSELNVNALELDDSALYLCASSTSPVPAAYEQYFGPGTRLTVT.

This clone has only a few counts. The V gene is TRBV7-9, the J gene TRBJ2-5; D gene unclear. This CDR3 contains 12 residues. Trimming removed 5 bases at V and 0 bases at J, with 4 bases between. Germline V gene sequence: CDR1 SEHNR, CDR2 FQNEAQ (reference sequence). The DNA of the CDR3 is TGTGCCAGCAGCCAGAACCAAGAGACCCAGTACTTC. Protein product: CASSQNQETQYF.

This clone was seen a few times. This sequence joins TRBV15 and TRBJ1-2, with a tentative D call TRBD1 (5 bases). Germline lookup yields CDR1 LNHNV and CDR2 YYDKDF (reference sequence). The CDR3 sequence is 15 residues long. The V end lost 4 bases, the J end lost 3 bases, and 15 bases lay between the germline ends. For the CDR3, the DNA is TGTGCCACCAGCAACGGTGGATGGGGGGACTATGGCTACACCTTC. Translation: CATSNGGWGDYGYTF.

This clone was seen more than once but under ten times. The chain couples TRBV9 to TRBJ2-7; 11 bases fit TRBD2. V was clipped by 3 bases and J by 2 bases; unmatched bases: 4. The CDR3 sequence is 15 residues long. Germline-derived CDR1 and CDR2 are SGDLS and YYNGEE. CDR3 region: CASSEGTSGPYEQYF. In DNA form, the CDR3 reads TGTGCCAGCAGCGAGGGGACTAGCGGACCCTACGAGCAGTACTTC.

This CDR3 is CASSLAGEVVTF. CDR3 DNA: TGTGCCAGCAGTTTAGCGGGGGAGGTTGTAACCTTC. The J gene is TRBJ1-2, the V gene TRBV28, with D perhaps TRBD1 (5 bases). V was clipped by 2 bases and J by 14 bases, with 15 bases between them. The germline gives CDR1 MDHEN, CDR2 SYDVKM. The CDR3 is made up of 12 amino acids.